The 18 T cell receptor beta chains presented below share a single source sample, sequenced in a study of regulatory T cells. Study-wide results and caveats: Hydrophobic residues at CDR3 positions 6 and 7 were enriched in conventional CD4+ T cells of CD3G-deficient patients.

The primer mix had 52 TRBV and 13 TRBJ primers. Data came from immunoSEQ multiplex PCR; TCRdb stores just in-frame clones and leaves some out. The table records about 34,000 clones, about 93% of them present only once. Their antigens remain unidentified. Specimen: conventional CD4+ T cells sorted from blood. The receptors shown here come from a child aged 2-15 years with CD3G deficiency.

This chain links TRBV28 with TRBJ2-7, with 15 bases matching TRBD2. The trim removed 5 bases at V and 9 bases at J, leaving 5 bases unmatched. This CDR3 has 14 residues. Germline assignment: CDR1 MDHEN and CDR2 SYDVKM. CDR3 nucleotide sequence: TGTGCCAGCAGTGGCATGGGACTAGCGGGAGGGCAGTACTTC. Its protein product is CASSGMGLAGGQYF.

The gene calls are TRBV5-1 and TRBJ2-3; possibly TRBD1 for D (6 bases). The germline V and J ends were trimmed by 0 bases and 1 base, with 9 bases remaining between them. Germline V gene lookup returns CDR1 SGHRS and CDR2 YFSETQ. This CDR3 has 15 amino acids. The CDR3 DNA sequence: TGCGCCAGCAGCTTGGCTCGACAGGGCACAGATACGCAGTATTTT. It is translated as CASSLARQGTDTQYF.

The chain carries TRBV4-2 and TRBJ2-2; 8 nucleotides match TRBD1. The CDR3 runs to 16 residues. Germline CDR1 is LGHNA and CDR2 is YNFKEQ. V trimming: 5 bases; J trimming: 4 bases; junction bases outside the gene matches: 9. The CDR3 loop is CASSSQGQGGTGELFF. The DNA of the CDR3 is TGTGCCAGCAGCTCTCAAGGACAGGGCGGCACCGGGGAGCTGTTTTTT.

The CDR3 sequence is CASSHLYTDTQYF. CDR3 bases: TGTGCCAGTAGTCACCTTTACACAGATACGCAGTATTTT. The rearrangement joins TRBV19 to TRBJ2-3; D call uncertain. Germline V CDR1 and CDR2: LNHDA, SQIVND (reference sequence). This CDR3 spans 13 amino acids. Trimming removed 5 bases at V and 2 bases at J, with 8 bases between.

This chain connects TRBV6-1 to TRBJ1-1; 8 nucleotides align to TRBD1. The J segment lost 1 base and the V segment lost 3 bases, leaving 13 bases of the junction unmatched. CDR1 and CDR2 from the germline V gene are MNHNS and SASEGT. CDR3 size: 18 residues. The CDR3 is CASSDRFKRQGRNTEAFF. The CDR3 coding sequence is TGTGCCAGCAGTGATAGATTTAAACGACAGGGGCGGAACACTGAAGCTTTCTTT.

The chain carries TRBV6-1 and TRBJ2-7; unclear D gene. There are 12 residues in the CDR3. Germline assignment: CDR1 MNHNS and CDR2 SASEGT. V lost 6 bases to trimming and J lost 3 bases, with 9 bases between them. CDR3 amino acids: CASRRTFYEQYF. In nucleotides, the CDR3 is TGTGCCAGCAGAAGGACCTTCTACGAGCAGTACTTC.

The gene calls are TRBV6-1 and TRBJ1-5; tentatively, D is TRBD1 (5 bases). V was trimmed by 7 bases and J by 5 bases, leaving 18 bases between them. The CDR3 is made up of 15 amino acids. The germline V gene encodes CDR1 MNHNS and CDR2 SASEGT. As DNA, the CDR3 is TGTGCCAGCAATCTAGAGGGGAGGTCGTATCAGCCCCAGCATTTT. As protein: CASNLEGRSYQPQHF.

The V call is TRBV6-1, the J call TRBJ1-4; D gene ambiguous. This CDR3 contains 14 residues. Germline CDR1 is MNHNS and CDR2 is SASEGT. The ends were cut back, 5 bases at V and 3 bases at J, with 10 bases in the middle. CDR3 coding DNA: TGTGCCAGCAGTACGGGCACAGCTAATGAAAAACTGTTTTTT. This gives the protein CASSTGTANEKLFF.

V is TRBV28 and J is TRBJ2-1; possible D gene TRBD2, 6 bases. Trimming stripped 9 bases from V and 2 bases from J, with 14 bases between. The CDR3 loop spans 14 amino acids. Germline lookup yields CDR1 MDHEN and CDR2 SYDVKM. CDR3 coding DNA: TGTGCCAGTTGCCACGGGACTGCCTACAATGAGCAGTTCTTC. Translating gives CASCHGTAYNEQFF. The variable domain in full, completed from reference TRBV28 and TRBJ2-1, reads DVKVTQSSRYLVKRTGEKVFLECVQDMDHENMFWYRQDPGLGLRLIYFSYDVKMKEKGDIPEGYSVSREKKERFSLILESASTNQTSMYLCASCHGTAYNEQFFGPGTRLTVL.

V is TRBV28 and J is TRBJ1-1; 8 nucleotides line up with TRBD1. Germline CDR1 MDHEN, CDR2 SYDVKM. This CDR3 comprises 14 residues. The junction had 6 bases not matched to a gene; V was cut back by 5 bases and J by 4 bases. The CDR3 spells CASSLQGGSTEAFF. The CDR3 DNA reads TGTGCCAGCAGTCTACAGGGGGGATCCACTGAAGCTTTCTTT.

V is TRBV28 and J is TRBJ1-2, with TRBD1 identical over 11 bases. The CDR3 loop spans 14 amino acids. Trimming took 5 bases from V and 7 from J; bases not matched to a gene: 6. The germline gives CDR1 MDHEN, CDR2 SYDVKM. DNA of the CDR3: TGTGCCAGCAGTCCCGGGACAGGGGGGTCTGGCTACACCTTC. It translates to CASSPGTGGSGYTF.

The chain employs TRBV19 and TRBJ2-1, with D perhaps given as TRBD1 or TRBD2 (6 bases each). CDR1 is LNHDA and CDR2 is SQIVND in the germline V gene (reference sequence). This CDR3 region has 15 residues. With 4 bases removed from V and 7 bases from J, the gap between germline ends came to 17 bases. The DNA of the CDR3 is TGTGCCAGTAGTACAGCCGGGGGCTTTCCTAATGAGCAGTTCTTC. It codes for CASSTAGGFPNEQFF.

This clone was seen once. The genes are TRBV5-1 and TRBJ2-2; TRBD2 aligns across 8 bases. V gave up 7 bases and J gave up 6 bases; unmatched junction bases: 5. The CDR3 totals 13 residues. Germline CDR1 SGHRS, CDR2 YFSETQ. In nucleotides, the CDR3 is TGCGCCAGCCGAGGCGGGAGGTCCGGGGAGCTGTTTTTT. The encoded protein is CASRGGRSGELFF.

The chain recombines TRBV28 with TRBJ1-6, with 7 bases lining up with TRBD1. The junction had 9 bases not matched to a gene; V was cut back by 3 bases and J by 10 bases. The CDR3 covers 15 residues. Germline values: CDR1 MDHEN, CDR2 SYDVKM. This CDR3 reads CASSFLHRGGSPLHF. CDR3 nucleotides: TGTGCCAGCAGTTTTTTGCACAGGGGAGGGTCACCCCTCCACTTT.

CDR3 region: CASSHGQVYEQYF. The DNA of the CDR3 is TGTGCCAGCTCTCACGGACAGGTCTACGAGCAGTACTTC. J is TRBJ2-7 and V is TRBV18; 7 nucleotides agree with TRBD1. V gave up 6 bases and J gave up 3 bases; unmatched junction bases: 5. Germline assignment: CDR1 KGHSH and CDR2 LQKENI. CDR3 length equals 13 residues.

This rearrangement joins TRBV6-1 to TRBJ1-5; D is ambiguous. The CDR3 loop spans 15 amino acids. V lost 4 bases and J 0 bases, leaving 10 bases between the germline ends. CDR1 MNHNS and CDR2 SASEGT come from the germline V gene. CDR3 region: CASSAPLYSNQPQHF. The CDR3 nucleotides read TGTGCCAGCAGTGCGCCTTTATATAGCAATCAGCCCCAGCATTTT.

The V gene is TRBV5-1, the J gene TRBJ2-1; D is undetermined. V lost 1 base, J lost 4 bases, and 9 bases lay in between. The CDR3 is 14 residues long. Germline assignment: CDR1 SGHRS and CDR2 YFSETQ. Written as DNA, the CDR3 is TGCGCCAGCAGCTTGAGTCCCGGTTACAATGAGCAGTTCTTC. This gives the protein CASSLSPGYNEQFF.

The V gene is TRBV6-5, the J gene TRBJ1-1; a possible D gene is TRBD1 (5 bases). CDR3 length: 13 residues. Between the trimmed V and J ends, which lost 6 bases and 1 base, there was a span of 9 bases. Per germline, CDR1 MNHEY and CDR2 SVGAGI. The CDR3 nucleotides read TGTGCCAGCAGACGGCAGGGGAACACTGAAGCTTTCTTT. Its translation is CASRRQGNTEAFF.